This T cell receptor beta chain comes out of a study of CD8+CD57+ T cells in acquired aplastic anemia. About the research overall: Roughly 3.1 ug was the average amount of DNA from sorted CD4+ and CD8+ cells.

General study findings and limits: CD8+ Simpson's diversity showed no significant patient-control difference. Patients and controls shared some 30 CD8+ CDR3 sequences, highly expressed in patients.

The length of the CDR3 is 14 residues. The V end lost 5 bases, the J end lost 7 bases, and 15 bases lay between the germline ends. The germline V gene has CDR1 LNHNV and CDR2 YYDKDF (reference sequence). Template material for TCR beta VDJ and CDR3 profiling consisted of genomic DNA. Via MiXCR, TCRdb re-called the reads, giving one row per CDR3 protein. Of around 160,000 distinct CDR3 sequences in the sample, 40% to 50% are singletons; the top ten hold 2.5% to 3%. This clonotype was found once. Its antigen is unknown. Sequenced patients had shown CD8+CD57+ cell expansion by flow cytometry. With no exception, the patients had severe acquired aplastic anemia.

This receptor was identified in a human donor with aplastic anemia. The chain is built from TRBV15 and TRBJ1-5; D might be TRBD1 (5 bases). Sequenced: sorted CD4+, CD8+, or CD8+CD57+ T cells (not recorded which) from PBMCs. CDR3 in amino acids: CATSEGRDRQPQHF. CDR3 nucleotide sequence: TGTGCCACCAGCGAGGGGCGGGATAGGCAGCCCCAGCATTTT.